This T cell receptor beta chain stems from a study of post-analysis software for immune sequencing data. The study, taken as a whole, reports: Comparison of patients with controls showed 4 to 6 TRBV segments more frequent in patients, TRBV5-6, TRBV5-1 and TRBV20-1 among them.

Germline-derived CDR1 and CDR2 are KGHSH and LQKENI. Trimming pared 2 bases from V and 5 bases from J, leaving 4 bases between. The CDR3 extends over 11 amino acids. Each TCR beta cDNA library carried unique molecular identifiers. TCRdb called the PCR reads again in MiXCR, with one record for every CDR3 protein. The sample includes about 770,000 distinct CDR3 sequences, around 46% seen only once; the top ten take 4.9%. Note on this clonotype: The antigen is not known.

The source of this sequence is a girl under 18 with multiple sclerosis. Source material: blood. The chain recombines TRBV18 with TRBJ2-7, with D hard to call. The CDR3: CASSPKDEQYF. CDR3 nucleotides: TGTGCCAGCTCACCAAAGGACGAGCAGTACTTC.